This is a list of T cell receptor beta chains from one sample in a study of shared clonotypes between healthy human individuals. Using immunoSEQ multiplex PCR, the repertoire was profiled, and TCRdb retains in-frame clones only, with some absent. The repertoire holds about 1 million clones, with about 76% as singletons. Sequenced: memory CD4+ T cells sorted from blood. The receptors derive from a man in his late teens or twenties in good health. CDR3s include the opening cysteine and the closing phenylalanine or tryptophan. The order of the fields is D gene, V gene, J gene, clone size, CDR3 protein, CDR3 DNA. A D gene is named only where the DNA matches it firmly. Clone size appears in some rows only: once, few, many, or a class for an expanded clone.

-,TRBV28,TRBJ1-2,-,CASSLPGGGYTF,TGTGCCAGCAGTTTACCGGGTGGAGGCTACACCTTC
-,TRBV28,TRBJ1-1,-,CASSRSVGTEAFF,TGTGCCAGCAGTAGGTCCGTGGGCACTGAAGCTTTCTTT
TRBD2,TRBV15,TRBJ2-5,-,CATSRVLAGGKTQYF,TGTGCCACCAGCAGAGTTCTAGCGGGAGGAAAGACCCAGTACTTC
-,TRBV29-1,TRBJ1-1,-,CSVTGTPEGSTEAFF,TGCAGTGTTACCGGGACTCCCGAGGGCAGCACTGAAGCTTTCTTT
TRBD1,TRBV19,TRBJ2-1,-,CASSMGRQGSLSNEQFF,TGTGCCAGTAGTATGGGGAGACAGGGATCCCTCAGCAATGAGCAGTTCTTC
TRBD1,TRBV27,TRBJ2-1,-,CASSPRDRGLRRDEQFF,TGTGCCAGCAGCCCCCGGGACAGGGGCCTCCGCAGGGATGAGCAGTTCTTC
TRBD2,TRBV5-1,TRBJ2-3,-,CASGGSAGAPRSTDTQYF,TGCGCCAGCGGGGGATCAGCGGGGGCCCCTAGGAGCACAGATACGCAGTATTTT
-,TRBV30,TRBJ1-3,once,CAWSRGGSGNTIYF,TGTGCCTGGAGTAGGGGGGGCTCTGGAAACACCATATATTTT
-,TRBV28,TRBJ1-5,-,CASSTGTWSNQPQHF,TGTGCCAGCAGTACAGGGACTTGGAGCAATCAGCCCCAGCATTTT
-,TRBV6-1,TRBJ1-1,once,CASSVKSGHEAFF,TGTGCCAGCAGTGTTAAGTCGGGTCATGAAGCTTTCTTT
TRBD1,TRBV7-2,TRBJ2-7,-,CASSFRTGGFDEQYF,TGTGCCAGCAGCTTCCGGACAGGGGGCTTCGACGAGCAGTACTTC
TRBD1,TRBV5-5,TRBJ2-7,-,CASSLEMTGGAYEQYF,TGTGCCAGCAGCTTGGAGATGACAGGGGGAGCCTACGAGCAGTACTTC
TRBD2,TRBV12-5,TRBJ2-5,-,CASGFPGGRGAQETQYF,TGTGCTAGTGGTTTCCCTGGGGGGCGGGGGGCCCAAGAGACCCAGTACTTC
-,TRBV30,TRBJ2-7,-,CAWRMRGRYEQYF,TGTGCCTGGAGGATGCGGGGGCGATACGAGCAGTACTTC
-,TRBV11-2,TRBJ2-5,-,CASSLGGYETQYF,TGTGCCAGCAGCTTAGGTGGCTACGAGACCCAGTACTTC
TRBD1,TRBV11-2,TRBJ2-3,-,CASSRQGPDTQYF,TGTGCCAGCAGTAGACAGGGACCAGATACGCAGTATTTT
TRBD2,TRBV6-5,TRBJ2-7,-,CASSSTSGGSYEQYF,TGTGCCAGCAGTTCGACTAGCGGGGGGTCGTACGAGCAGTACTTC
-,TRBV5-1,TRBJ1-1,once,CASSLGGILNTEAFF,TGCGCCAGCAGCTTGGGGGGGATATTGAACACTGAAGCTTTCTTT
-,TRBV6-5,TRBJ1-2,-,CATSPLDGYYGYTF,TGTGCCACTTCCCCGCTCGACGGATATTATGGCTACACCTTC
-,TRBV5-1,TRBJ2-3,-,CASSPTKAADTQYF,TGCGCCAGCAGCCCCACGAAGGCGGCAGATACGCAGTATTTT
TRBD1,TRBV29-1,TRBJ1-2,-,CSVVGQGIGYTF,TGCAGCGTCGTCGGACAGGGGATTGGCTACACCTTC
TRBD2,TRBV6-5,TRBJ2-7,few,CASSYSGTSGYYEQYF,TGTGCCAGCAGTTACTCGGGGACTAGCGGATACTACGAGCAGTACTTC
-,TRBV7-9,TRBJ2-1,-,CASSSPNRVNEQFF,TGTGCCAGCAGCTCCCCCAACAGGGTCAATGAGCAGTTCTTC
-,TRBV30,TRBJ1-6,-,CAWSVGDSPLHF,TGTGCCTGGAGTGTAGGGGATTCACCCCTCCACTTT
TRBD2,TRBV4-3,TRBJ2-5,-,CASSQAIAGDQETQYF,TGCGCCAGCAGCCAAGCTATAGCGGGAGACCAAGAGACCCAGTACTTC
TRBD1,TRBV6-4,TRBJ1-2,-,CASSVRDSYYGYTF,TGTGCCAGCAGTGTGAGGGACAGCTACTATGGCTACACCTTC
TRBD2,TRBV9,TRBJ2-3,-,CASSVVAGVTDTQYF,TGTGCCAGCAGCGTAGTGGCGGGAGTCACAGATACGCAGTATTTT